This record covers a single T cell receptor beta chain. The data are from a study of identical twins. TCRdb passed the 5' RACE reads through MiXCR, listing each CDR3 protein once. The profile shows 1.5 million to 2 million distinct CDR3 sequences, less than 35% of them singletons. This clonotype was obtained from a newborn girl in good health. The specimen sequenced was cord blood.

CDR3 nucleotides: TGTGCCAGCAGCCGGCTACAGGGGGCTGACACCGGGGAGCTGTTTTTT. Amino acids: CASSRLQGADTGELFF. V usage is TRBV4-2 and J usage is TRBJ2-2; 9 bases line up with TRBD1. CDR3 length equals 16 residues. CDR1 is LGHNA, CDR2 YNFKEQ, per germline. Unmatched junction bases numbered 6, after V lost 4 bases and J lost 3 bases.